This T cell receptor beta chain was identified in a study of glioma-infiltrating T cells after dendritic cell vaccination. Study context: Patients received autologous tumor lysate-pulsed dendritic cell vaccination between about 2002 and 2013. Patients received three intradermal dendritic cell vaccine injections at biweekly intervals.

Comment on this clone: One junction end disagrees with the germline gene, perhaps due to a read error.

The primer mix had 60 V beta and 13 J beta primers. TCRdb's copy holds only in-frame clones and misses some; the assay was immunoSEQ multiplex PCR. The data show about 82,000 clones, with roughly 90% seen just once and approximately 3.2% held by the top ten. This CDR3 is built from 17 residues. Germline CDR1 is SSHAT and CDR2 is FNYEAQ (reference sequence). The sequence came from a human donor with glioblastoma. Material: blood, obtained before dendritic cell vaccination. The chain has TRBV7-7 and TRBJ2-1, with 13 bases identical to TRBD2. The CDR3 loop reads CASSRGTSGIPFNEQFF. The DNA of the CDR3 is TGTGCTAGCAGCCGGGGGACTAGCGGGATCCCCTTCAATGAGCAGTTCTTC.